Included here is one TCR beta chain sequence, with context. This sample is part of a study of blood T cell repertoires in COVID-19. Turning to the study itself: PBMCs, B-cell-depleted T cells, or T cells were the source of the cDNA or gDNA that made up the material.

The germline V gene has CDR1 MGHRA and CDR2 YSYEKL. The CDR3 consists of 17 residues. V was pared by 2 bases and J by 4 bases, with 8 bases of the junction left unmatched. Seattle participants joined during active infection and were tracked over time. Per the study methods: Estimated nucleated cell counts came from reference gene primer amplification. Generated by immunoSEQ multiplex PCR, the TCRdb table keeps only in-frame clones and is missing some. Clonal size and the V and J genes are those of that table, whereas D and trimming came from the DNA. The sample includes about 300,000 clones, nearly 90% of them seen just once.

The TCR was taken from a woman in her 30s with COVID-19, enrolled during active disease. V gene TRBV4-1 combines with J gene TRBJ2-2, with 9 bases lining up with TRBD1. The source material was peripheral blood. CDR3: CASSQHRDRAATGELFF. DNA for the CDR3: TGCGCCAGCAGCCAACACCGGGACAGGGCGGCCACCGGGGAGCTGTTTTTT.